These T cell receptor beta chains were read from a single sample in a study of Ad26.COV2.S vaccination and SARS-CoV-2 variants. Only in-frame clones appear in the TCRdb table, and some are missing; sequencing was by immunoSEQ multiplex PCR. The profile shows roughly 320,000 clones, around 83% of them singletons. This specimen was peripheral blood, taken in a trial of Ad26.COV2.S vaccine versus placebo. The receptors stem from a person between 18 and 65 years old who received the Ad26.COV2.S COVID-19 vaccine or a placebo. Each CDR3 is given with its conserved first and last residue. Each record gives: CDR3 length, V gene, clone size, D gene, J gene, CDR3 protein, CDR3 DNA. A D gene is named only where the DNA matches it firmly. A clone size is listed for some rows: how often the clone was seen (once, few, many), or a class if it is expanded.

CDR3 length: 14
V gene: TRBV7-2
clone size: NA
D gene: NA
J gene: TRBJ2-3
CDR3 protein: CASSPRISTDTQYF
CDR3 DNA: TGTGCCAGCAGCCCACGGATTAGCACAGATACGCAGTATTTT

CDR3 length: 12
V gene: TRBV27
clone size: NA
D gene: NA
J gene: TRBJ1-4
CDR3 protein: CASGQGGEKLFF
CDR3 DNA: TGTGCCAGCGGTCAGGGAGGTGAAAAACTGTTTTTT

CDR3 length: 17
V gene: TRBV10-3
clone size: NA
D gene: NA
J gene: TRBJ2-6
CDR3 protein: CAISEWQLRSGANVLTF
CDR3 DNA: TGTGCCATCAGTGAATGGCAGCTGCGCTCTGGGGCCAACGTCCTGACTTTC

CDR3 length: 13
V gene: TRBV9
clone size: NA
D gene: NA
J gene: TRBJ2-7
CDR3 protein: CASSVSQGNEQYF
CDR3 DNA: TGTGCCAGCAGCGTATCGCAGGGAAACGAGCAGTACTTC

CDR3 length: 16
V gene: TRBV6-2/TRBV6-3
clone size: NA
D gene: NA
J gene: TRBJ2-3
CDR3 protein: CASSYSVGRKTDTQYF
CDR3 DNA: TGTGCCAGCAGTTACTCGGTCGGGCGGAAGACAGATACGCAGTATTTT

CDR3 length: 15
V gene: TRBV5-1
clone size: NA
D gene: NA
J gene: TRBJ1-2
CDR3 protein: CASSLVRGNPGGYTF
CDR3 DNA: TGCGCCAGCAGCTTGGTTCGAGGGAATCCAGGAGGCTACACCTTC

CDR3 length: 15
V gene: TRBV6-1
clone size: few
D gene: NA
J gene: TRBJ1-1
CDR3 protein: CASSEHRGVNTEAFF
CDR3 DNA: TGTGCCAGCAGTGAACACCGGGGCGTTAACACTGAAGCTTTCTTT

CDR3 length: 17
V gene: TRBV5-4
clone size: NA
D gene: TRBD1
J gene: TRBJ1-6
CDR3 protein: CASSSQWTGDNNSPLHF
CDR3 DNA: TGTGCCAGCAGCTCTCAATGGACAGGGGATAATAATTCACCCCTCCACTTT

CDR3 length: 16
V gene: TRBV3-1/TRBV3-2
clone size: NA
D gene: NA
J gene: TRBJ1-4
CDR3 protein: CASSQRDGRTNEKLFF
CDR3 DNA: TGTGCCAGCAGCCAACGGGACGGACGTACTAATGAAAAACTGTTTTTT

CDR3 length: 15
V gene: TRBV2
clone size: NA
D gene: TRBD1
J gene: TRBJ1-5
CDR3 protein: CASGMDREANQPQHF
CDR3 DNA: TGTGCCAGCGGGATGGACAGGGAGGCTAATCAGCCCCAGCATTTT

CDR3 length: 16
V gene: TRBV18
clone size: few
D gene: NA
J gene: TRBJ2-7
CDR3 protein: CASSPRAGRRNYEQYF
CDR3 DNA: TGTGCCAGCTCACCACGGGCCGGACGGAGGAACTACGAGCAGTACTTC

CDR3 length: 14
V gene: TRBV7-8
clone size: NA
D gene: NA
J gene: TRBJ2-5
CDR3 protein: CASSLNMYQETQYF
CDR3 DNA: TGTGCCAGCAGCTTAAACATGTACCAAGAGACCCAGTACTTC

CDR3 length: 14
V gene: TRBV6-1
clone size: NA
D gene: NA
J gene: TRBJ1-1
CDR3 protein: CASSEVSWGTEAFF
CDR3 DNA: TGTGCCAGCAGTGAAGTCAGCTGGGGAACTGAAGCTTTCTTT

CDR3 length: 15
V gene: TRBV3-1/TRBV3-2
clone size: NA
D gene: TRBD1
J gene: TRBJ1-2
CDR3 protein: CASSQRDRPLYGYTF
CDR3 DNA: TGTGCCAGCAGCCAACGGGACAGACCCCTCTATGGCTACACCTTC

CDR3 length: 15
V gene: TRBV9
clone size: few
D gene: TRBD2
J gene: TRBJ2-2
CDR3 protein: CASSAGTKNTGELFF
CDR3 DNA: TGTGCCAGCAGCGCAGGGACTAAGAACACCGGGGAGCTGTTTTTT

CDR3 length: 14
V gene: TRBV2
clone size: NA
D gene: NA
J gene: TRBJ2-1
CDR3 protein: CASSDRVSYNEQFF
CDR3 DNA: TGTGCCAGCAGTGATCGGGTCTCCTACAATGAGCAGTTCTTC

CDR3 length: 14
V gene: TRBV7-9
clone size: NA
D gene: NA
J gene: TRBJ2-1
CDR3 protein: CASSLGQVYNEQFF
CDR3 DNA: TGTGCCAGCAGCTTAGGACAGGTGTACAATGAGCAGTTCTTC

CDR3 length: 15
V gene: TRBV18
clone size: NA
D gene: NA
J gene: TRBJ2-2
CDR3 protein: CASSPGFPNTGELFF
CDR3 DNA: TGTGCCAGCTCACCGGGGTTCCCCAACACCGGGGAGCTGTTTTTT

CDR3 length: 15
V gene: TRBV12-5
clone size: NA
D gene: NA
J gene: TRBJ2-7
CDR3 protein: CASGLGIRGPYEQYF
CDR3 DNA: TGTGCTAGTGGTTTGGGGATCAGGGGTCCCTACGAGCAGTACTTC

CDR3 length: 12
V gene: TRBV6-5
clone size: NA
D gene: NA
J gene: TRBJ2-5
CDR3 protein: CASSQPPETQYF
CDR3 DNA: TGTGCCAGCAGCCAACCCCCAGAGACCCAGTACTTC

CDR3 length: 16
V gene: TRBV15
clone size: few
D gene: TRBD1
J gene: TRBJ1-2
CDR3 protein: CATSRDPGQGFYGYTF
CDR3 DNA: TGTGCCACCAGCAGAGATCCGGGACAGGGGTTCTATGGCTACACCTTC

CDR3 length: 15
V gene: TRBV3-1/TRBV3-2
clone size: NA
D gene: NA
J gene: TRBJ2-1
CDR3 protein: CASSQEGRIHNEQFF
CDR3 DNA: TGTGCCAGCAGCCAAGAGGGACGGATACACAATGAGCAGTTCTTC

CDR3 length: 16
V gene: TRBV19
clone size: NA
D gene: NA
J gene: TRBJ1-1
CDR3 protein: CASSKGGGRPNTEAFF
CDR3 DNA: TGTGCCAGTAGTAAGGGGGGAGGACGGCCGAACACTGAAGCTTTCTTT

CDR3 length: 16
V gene: TRBV10-3
clone size: NA
D gene: TRBD1
J gene: TRBJ2-1
CDR3 protein: CAISARTGESYNEQFF
CDR3 DNA: TGTGCCATCAGTGCCCGGACAGGGGAATCCTACAATGAGCAGTTCTTC

CDR3 length: 15
V gene: TRBV30
clone size: NA
D gene: NA
J gene: TRBJ1-1
CDR3 protein: CAWSVQVLLNTEAFF
CDR3 DNA: TGTGCCTGGAGTGTACAAGTGTTGTTGAACACTGAAGCTTTCTTT

CDR3 length: 15
V gene: TRBV2
clone size: once
D gene: TRBD1
J gene: TRBJ2-2
CDR3 protein: CASSPGQGETGELFF
CDR3 DNA: TGTGCCAGCAGTCCAGGGCAGGGGGAGACCGGGGAGCTGTTTTTT

CDR3 length: 13
V gene: TRBV7-9
clone size: NA
D gene: NA
J gene: TRBJ2-3
CDR3 protein: CASSLGVLNTQYF
CDR3 DNA: TGTGCCAGCAGCTTAGGAGTGCTGAATACGCAGTATTTT

CDR3 length: 14
V gene: TRBV6-6
clone size: NA
D gene: TRBD1
J gene: TRBJ2-7
CDR3 protein: CASSQAGTGYEQYF
CDR3 DNA: TGTGCCAGCAGCCAGGCCGGGACAGGCTACGAGCAGTACTTC

CDR3 length: 15
V gene: TRBV5-1
clone size: NA
D gene: TRBD2
J gene: TRBJ2-3
CDR3 protein: CASSSGTSSKDTQYF
CDR3 DNA: TGCGCCAGCAGCTCAGGGACTAGTTCGAAAGATACGCAGTATTTT

CDR3 length: 16
V gene: TRBV11-3
clone size: NA
D gene: TRBD1
J gene: TRBJ2-1
CDR3 protein: CASSLGGDTGGNEQFF
CDR3 DNA: TGTGCCAGCAGCTTAGGTGGGGACACAGGGGGCAATGAGCAGTTCTTC

CDR3 length: 14
V gene: TRBV5-6
clone size: NA
D gene: NA
J gene: TRBJ1-4
CDR3 protein: CASSSRDFNEKLFF
CDR3 DNA: TGTGCCAGCAGTTCCCGGGACTTTAATGAAAAACTGTTTTTT

CDR3 length: 18
V gene: TRBV4-2
clone size: NA
D gene: TRBD2
J gene: TRBJ2-7
CDR3 protein: CASSQERDLAAHSYEQYF
CDR3 DNA: TGTGCCAGCAGCCAAGAACGGGATCTAGCGGCGCACTCCTACGAGCAGTACTTC

CDR3 length: 14
V gene: TRBV5-1
clone size: NA
D gene: NA
J gene: TRBJ1-5
CDR3 protein: CASSLAGAGQPQHF
CDR3 DNA: TGCGCCAGCAGCTTGGCGGGGGCAGGGCAGCCCCAGCATTTT